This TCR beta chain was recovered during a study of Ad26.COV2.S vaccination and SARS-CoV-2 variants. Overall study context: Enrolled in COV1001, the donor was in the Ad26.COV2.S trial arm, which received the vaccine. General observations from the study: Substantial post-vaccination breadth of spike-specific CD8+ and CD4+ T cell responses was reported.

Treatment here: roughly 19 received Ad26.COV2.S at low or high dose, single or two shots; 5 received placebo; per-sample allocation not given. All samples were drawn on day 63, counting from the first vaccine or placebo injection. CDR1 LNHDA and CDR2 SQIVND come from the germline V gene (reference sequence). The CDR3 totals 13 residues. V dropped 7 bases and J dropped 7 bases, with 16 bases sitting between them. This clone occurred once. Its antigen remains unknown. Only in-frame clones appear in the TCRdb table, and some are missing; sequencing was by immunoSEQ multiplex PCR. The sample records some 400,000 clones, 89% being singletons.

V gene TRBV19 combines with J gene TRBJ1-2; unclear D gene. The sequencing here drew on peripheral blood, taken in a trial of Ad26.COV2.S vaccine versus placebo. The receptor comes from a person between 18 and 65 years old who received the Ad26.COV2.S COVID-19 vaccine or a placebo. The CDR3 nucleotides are TGTGCCAGTACCCCAACCGGGGTTGGTGGCTACACCTTC. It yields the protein CASTPTGVGGYTF.